Below, one TCR beta chain is given with its context. The V segment lost 8 bases and the J segment 3 bases; nucleotides outside the gene matches: 7. The CDR3 totals 14 residues. The germline V gene has CDR1 MNHEY and CDR2 SVGAGI. Clones were read by immunoSEQ multiplex PCR, and TCRdb kept only the in-frame ones, dropping some. The data show approximately 350,000 clones, over 80% seen once. The sample is drawn from a study of blood T cell repertoires in COVID-19. Assignments of participants to cohorts depended upon their own reported clinical history. Cohort 3 recovery required two negative PCRs, clearance, or symptom resolution.

The source of this sequence is a woman between 45 and 60 years old who had recovered from COVID-19. Source material: PBMCs or T cells enriched from blood (not recorded which). The chain employs TRBV6-5 and TRBJ1-1, with 9 bases matching TRBD1. The CDR3 DNA reads TGTGCCAGCCGTCGGGGACAGGGAGACACTGAAGCTTTCTTT. Translation: CASRRGQGDTEAFF.